This T cell receptor (beta chain) originates from a study of blood T cell repertoires in COVID-19. Study as a whole: Sample material is recorded as cDNA or gDNA derived from T cells, B-cell-depleted T cells, or PBMCs.

CDR1 KGHSH and CDR2 LQKENI come from the germline V gene. The CDR3 is 15 residues long. Trimming shortened V by 0 bases and J by 0 bases, and 8 bases separated the two germline ends. In the original processing: Cell counts per sample came from amplifying reference gene primers. Some clones are missing from TCRdb's copy, which holds only in-frame ones; the method was immunoSEQ multiplex PCR. Clone size and V and J calls were adopted from that table, with D and trimming inferred from the DNA. Of under 60,000 clones listed, approximately 87% are singletons. The Seattle patients, enrolled during active infection, were followed longitudinally.

J is TRBJ1-1 and V is TRBV18; D call uncertain. Sample: peripheral blood. The origin of this receptor is a woman aged 60-70 years with COVID-19, enrolled during active disease. CDR3 residues: CASSPPTRMNTEAFF. The CDR3 region has the DNA TGTGCCAGCTCACCACCCACACGTATGAACACTGAAGCTTTCTTT.